This TCR beta chain was retrieved from a study of beta chain features in type 1 diabetes. Per the germline V gene, CDR1 is SGDLS and CDR2 is YYNGEE. The CDR3 extends over 13 amino acids. The V gene lost 3 bases and the J gene lost 0 bases, with 6 bases spanning the gap. This clone has more than one count but fewer than ten. Antigen: not known. General study findings and limits: Shortening of TCRB CDR3s, moderate but significant, appeared in all four CD4+ subsets of Type 1 diabetes patients.

As every portion of the isolated RNA was reverse transcribed, the sequencing read expressed TCRB transcripts. Generated by immunoSEQ multiplex PCR, the TCRdb table keeps only in-frame clones and is missing some. The profile shows roughly 300,000 clones, roughly 8.8% of them singletons. The receptor comes from a man aged 25-40 years with type 1 diabetes. The chain links TRBV9 to TRBJ1-2; D is uncertain. The sequencing input was central memory CD4+ T cells from blood. This CDR3 is CASSERTNYGYTF. CDR3 DNA sequence: TGTGCCAGCAGCGAGAGGACTAACTATGGCTACACCTTC.